This T cell receptor (beta chain) was captured in a study of regulatory T cells in long-lasting Graves disease. This clonotype has only a few counts. Its antigen is unknown. The time point was: newly diagnosed GD, antithyroid drugs for less than 3 months. RNA extracted from PBMCs served as the sequencing template. Study findings and constraints: It is possible that accuracy was reduced by the small size of the sample.

Investigators prepared the TCR beta libraries by applying iRepertoire HTBI primers and Arm-PCR of CDR3 regions. MiXCR, applied by TCRdb to the multiplex PCR reads, yields one record per CDR3 protein. This sample has roughly 520,000 distinct CDR3 sequences, with around 12% found just once. Germline V CDR1 and CDR2: SGHRS, YFSETQ. V trimming: 4 bases; J trimming: 8 bases; junction bases outside the gene matches: 6. The CDR3 totals 14 residues. The same sample was also used in a study of T cells in Graves' hyperthyroidism and ophthalmopathy. This second study notes: TCR CDR3 regions were first amplified by RT-PCR with HTBI primers. The model made its ophthalmopathy prediction, and onset followed a median around 6.9 months later.

The chain is built from TRBV5-1 and TRBJ1-4; 9 nucleotides line up with TRBD1. Specimen: peripheral blood mononuclear cells (PBMCs), collected at new diagnosis, from a patient treated with antithyroid drugs. The sequence derives from a woman aged 25 to 39 with Graves disease. CDR3 sequence: CASSDGQGWEKLFF. CDR3 bases: TGCGCCAGCAGCGATGGACAGGGGTGGGAAAAACTGTTTTTT.